This TCR beta chain was identified in a study of cytomegalovirus exposure and HLA in healthy donors. The PCR made use of 60 Vbeta and 13 Jbeta primers. Generated by immunoSEQ multiplex PCR, the TCRdb table keeps only in-frame clones and is missing some. The table lists more than 85,000 clones, around 78% of them singletons. On this clone itself: Its antigen remains unidentified.

Overall study findings and caveats: Reportedly, cytomegalovirus status was diagnosed with high sensitivity and specificity.

This CDR3 region has 17 residues. The germline gives CDR1 LGHNA, CDR2 YSLEER. V was cut by 0 bases and J by 5 bases, with 19 bases left in between. This clonotype was sampled from a man aged 40-50 years in good health and CMV-seronegative. The sequencing input was PBMCs. V usage is TRBV4-3 and J usage is TRBJ1-2; D perhaps matches TRBD1 (6 bases). The CDR3 loop is CASSQDSRGRRGYGYTF. The CDR3 nucleotides read TGCGCCAGCAGCCAAGATTCCCGGGGTCGCAGGGGTTATGGCTACACCTTC.